One sample yielded the 2 T cell receptor beta chains listed below, sequenced in a study of T cells after posttransplantation cyclophosphamide. The method was immunoSEQ multiplex PCR; TCRdb's version includes in-frame clones alone and lacks a portion of them. The sample lists approximately 52,000 clones; 70% to 90% were seen once. Sequenced sample: PBMCs. The receptors come from a young man with a blood cancer, CMV-positive, and with a related stem cell donor.

V is TRBV30 and J is TRBJ2-3, with D possibly being TRBD2 (5 bases). CDR3 size: 14 residues. Looked up from germline, CDR1 is GTSNPN and CDR2 is SVGIG (reference sequence). Trimming stripped 1 base from V and 3 bases from J, with 11 bases between. The CDR3 protein is CAWSGGVLTDTQYF. CDR3 bases: TGTGCCTGGAGTGGGGGAGTGCTAACAGATACGCAGTATTTT.

The chain uses TRBV28 and TRBJ1-5; TRBD1 aligns across 7 bases. The CDR3 contains 15 residues. J gave up 0 bases and V 6 bases, and 5 bases lay outside the gene matches. Germline CDR1 MDHEN, CDR2 SYDVKM. This CDR3 reads CASSGQDYSNQPQHF. DNA of the CDR3: TGTGCCAGCAGCGGACAGGACTATAGCAATCAGCCCCAGCATTTT.